This record concerns one T cell receptor beta chain sequence. This CDR3 is also generated by other DNA sequences in the sample. Using immunoSEQ multiplex PCR, the repertoire was profiled, and TCRdb retains in-frame clones only, with some absent. The table includes around 62,000 clones, 82% detected once. Germline V gene lookup returns CDR1 MNHNY and CDR2 SVGAGI (reference sequence). The CDR3 is made up of 14 amino acids. V dropped 6 bases and J dropped 5; count of bases not matched to a gene: 7. This specimen comes from a study of glioma-infiltrating T cells after dendritic cell vaccination. Specimen: blood, collected before dendritic cell vaccination. V and J are TRBV6-6 and TRBJ1-1; 9 bases fit TRBD1. This TCR derives from a human donor with glioblastoma. The CDR3 protein is CASRRGQGNTEAFF. In DNA form, the CDR3 reads TGTGCCAGCAGAAGGGGACAGGGAAATACTGAAGCTTTCTTT.